The 3 T cell receptor beta chains listed next were all sequenced from one sample in a study of shared clonotypes between healthy human individuals. Measured with immunoSEQ multiplex PCR; TCRdb has only the in-frame clones, and not every one. The sample lists just under 350,000 clones; 73% were seen once. The sequenced sample was memory CD4+ T cells sorted from blood. The subset was: CD45RA-negative fraction. All receptors derive from a man aged 25-40 years in good health.

Only a few counts were recorded for this clone. The V call is TRBV5-5, the J call TRBJ2-1; D is ambiguous. This CDR3 has 14 amino acids. Trimming took 4 bases from V and 4 from J, leaving 12 bases between them. Germline CDR1 and CDR2: SGHKS and YYEKEE (reference sequence). The DNA of the CDR3 is TGTGCCAGCAGCGTGCCATTACTTTACAATGAGCAGTTCTTC. Encoded protein: CASSVPLLYNEQFF.

The CDR3: CAIREDRTQPQHF. Written as DNA, the CDR3 is TGTGCCATCAGGGAGGACAGAACTCAGCCCCAGCATTTT. J is TRBJ1-5 and V is TRBV10-3; D might be TRBD1 (6 bases). From germline, CDR1 is ENHRY and CDR2 SYGVKD. Trimming pared 6 bases from V and 6 bases from J, leaving 12 bases between. The CDR3 runs 13 residues.

This clone has a count of ten or more. CDR3: CASSPPGLPYEQYF. Written as DNA, the CDR3 is TGTGCCAGCAGTCCACCGGGACTACCCTACGAGCAGTACTTC. The chain is built from TRBV28 and TRBJ2-7, with TRBD2 matching 7 bases. V lost 5 bases to trimming and J lost 2 bases; unmatched junction nucleotides: 6. The CDR3 totals 14 residues. From germline, CDR1 is MDHEN and CDR2 SYDVKM.